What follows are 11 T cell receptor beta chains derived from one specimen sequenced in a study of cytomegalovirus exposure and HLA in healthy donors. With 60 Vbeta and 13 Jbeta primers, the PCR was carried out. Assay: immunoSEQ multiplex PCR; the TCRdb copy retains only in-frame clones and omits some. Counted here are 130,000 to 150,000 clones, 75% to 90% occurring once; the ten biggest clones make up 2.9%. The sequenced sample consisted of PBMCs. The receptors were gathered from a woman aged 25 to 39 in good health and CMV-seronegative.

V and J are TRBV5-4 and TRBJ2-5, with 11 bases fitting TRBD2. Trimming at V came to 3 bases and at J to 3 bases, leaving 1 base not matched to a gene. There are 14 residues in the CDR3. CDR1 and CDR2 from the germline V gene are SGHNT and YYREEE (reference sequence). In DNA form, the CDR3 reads TGTGCCAGCAGCTCGGGACTAGCGGAAGAGACCCAGTACTTC. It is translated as CASSSGLAEETQYF. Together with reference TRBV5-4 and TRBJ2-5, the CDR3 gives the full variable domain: ETGVTQSPTHLIKTRGQQVTLRCSSQSGHNTVSWYQQALGQGPQFIFQYYREEENGRGNFPPRFSGLQFPNYSSELNVNALELDDSALYLCASSSGLAEETQYFGPGTRLLVL.

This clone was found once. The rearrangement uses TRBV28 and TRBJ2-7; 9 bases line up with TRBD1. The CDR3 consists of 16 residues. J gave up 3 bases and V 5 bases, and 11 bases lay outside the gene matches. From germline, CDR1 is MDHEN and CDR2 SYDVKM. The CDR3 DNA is TGTGCCAGCAGTGTGACCCCGGGACAGGGTGGCTACGAGCAGTACTTC. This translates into CASSVTPGQGGYEQYF.

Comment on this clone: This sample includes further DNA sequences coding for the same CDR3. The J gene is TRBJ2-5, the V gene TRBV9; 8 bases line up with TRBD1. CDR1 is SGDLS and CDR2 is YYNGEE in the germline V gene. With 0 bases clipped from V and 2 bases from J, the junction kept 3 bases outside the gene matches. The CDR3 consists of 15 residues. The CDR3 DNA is TGTGCCAGCAGCGTAGCGGGGACAGGTCAAGAGACCCAGTACTTC. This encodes CASSVAGTGQETQYF.

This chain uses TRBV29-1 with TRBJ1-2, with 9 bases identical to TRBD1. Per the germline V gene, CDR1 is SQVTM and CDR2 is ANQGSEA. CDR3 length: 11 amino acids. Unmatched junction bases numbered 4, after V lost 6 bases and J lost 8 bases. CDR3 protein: CSVRTGEGYTF. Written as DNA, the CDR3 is TGCAGCGTCAGGACAGGGGAAGGCTACACCTTC.

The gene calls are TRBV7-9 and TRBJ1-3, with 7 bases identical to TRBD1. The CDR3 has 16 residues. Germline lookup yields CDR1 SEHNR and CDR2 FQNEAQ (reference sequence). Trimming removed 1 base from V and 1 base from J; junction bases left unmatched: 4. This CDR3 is CASSLEGQLSGNTIYF. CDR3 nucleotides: TGTGCCAGCAGCTTAGAGGGACAGCTTTCTGGAAACACCATATATTTT.

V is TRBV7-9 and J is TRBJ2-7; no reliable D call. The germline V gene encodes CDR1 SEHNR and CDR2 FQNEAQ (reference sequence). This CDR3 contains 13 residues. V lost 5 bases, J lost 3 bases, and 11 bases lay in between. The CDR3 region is CASSHVENYEQYF. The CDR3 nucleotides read TGTGCCAGCAGCCACGTTGAGAACTACGAGCAGTACTTC. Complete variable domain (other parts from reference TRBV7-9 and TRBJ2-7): DTGVSQNPRHKITKRGQNVTFRCDPISEHNRLYWYRQTLGQGPEFLTYFQNEAQLEKSRLLSDRFSAERPKGSFSTLEIQRTEQGDSAMYLCASSHVENYEQYFGPGTRLTVT.

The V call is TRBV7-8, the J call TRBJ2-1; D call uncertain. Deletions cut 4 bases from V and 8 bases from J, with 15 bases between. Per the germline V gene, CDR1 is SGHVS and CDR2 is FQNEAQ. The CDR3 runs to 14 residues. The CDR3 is CASSSLGFLDEQFF. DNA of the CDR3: TGTGCCAGCAGCTCACTCGGTTTCTTGGATGAGCAGTTCTTC.

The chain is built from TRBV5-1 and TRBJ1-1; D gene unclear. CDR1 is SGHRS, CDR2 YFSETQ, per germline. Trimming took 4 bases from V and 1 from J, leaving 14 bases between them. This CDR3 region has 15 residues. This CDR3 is CASSGMRAGNTEAFF. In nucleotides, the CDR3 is TGCGCCAGCAGCGGGATGAGGGCAGGGAACACTGAAGCTTTCTTT.

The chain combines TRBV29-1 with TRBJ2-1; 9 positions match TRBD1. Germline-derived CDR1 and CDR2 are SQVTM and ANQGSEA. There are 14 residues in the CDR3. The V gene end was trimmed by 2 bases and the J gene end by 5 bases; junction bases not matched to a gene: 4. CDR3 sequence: CSVELQGAHNEQFF. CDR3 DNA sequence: TGCAGCGTTGAACTACAGGGGGCCCACAATGAGCAGTTCTTC.

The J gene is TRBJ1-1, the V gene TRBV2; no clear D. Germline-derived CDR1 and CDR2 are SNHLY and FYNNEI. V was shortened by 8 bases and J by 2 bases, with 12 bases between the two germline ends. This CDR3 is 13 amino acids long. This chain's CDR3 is CASEPSENTEAFF. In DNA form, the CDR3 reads TGTGCCAGCGAGCCGAGTGAAAACACTGAAGCTTTCTTT.

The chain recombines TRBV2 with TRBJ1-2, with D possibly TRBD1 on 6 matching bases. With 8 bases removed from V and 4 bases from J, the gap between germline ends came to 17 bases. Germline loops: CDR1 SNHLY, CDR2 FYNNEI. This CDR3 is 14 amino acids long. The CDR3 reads CASYGTLGAYGYTF. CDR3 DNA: TGTGCCAGCTACGGGACACTAGGAGCCTATGGCTACACCTTC. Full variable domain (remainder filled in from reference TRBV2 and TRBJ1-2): EPEVTQTPSHQVTQMGQEVILRCVPISNHLYFYWYRQILGQKVEFLVSFYNNEISEKSEIFDDQFSVERPDGSNFTLKIRSTKLEDSAMYFCASYGTLGAYGYTFGSGTRLTVV.